This T cell receptor beta chain comes out of a study of PD-1 blockade in classical Hodgkin lymphoma (dated by TCRdb to the early 2020s). Regarding the complete study: Nivolumab dosing was 3 mg/kg intravenously every 2 weeks, continuing until either disease progression or unacceptable toxicity. The study used TCR beta sequencing and CyTOF to define a peripheral blood immune signature of response to PD-1 blockade in classical Hodgkin lymphoma.

This specimen's time point label, per the study, means: cycle 2 day 1 (C2D1) of nivolumab. Every trial patient had relapsed after autologous stem cell transplantation, and cohorts A, B and C differed in prior brentuximab vedotin exposure. The trial cohort comprised about 60 patients with relapsed/refractory classical Hodgkin lymphoma whose best overall responses were complete response, partial response or progressive disease. Trial patients were treated with single-agent nivolumab in the multi-cohort phase II CheckMate 205 trial. An independent review committee assessed best overall response using the 2007 International Working Group response criteria. Trial PBMCs were collected just before the start of nivolumab (C1D1) and during therapy at cycle 2 day 1 and cycle 4 day 1. Peripheral blood was collected in 8 mL Vacutainer Cell Preparation Tubes, from which PBMCs were isolated by centrifugation and then cryopreserved.

To note about this clone: The antigen it binds to is not known. One base away there is no much larger clone; base qualities are not given.

Genomic DNA was isolated using the Qiagen DNeasy kit from unsorted PBMCs as well as from negatively selected CD4+ and CD8+ fractions. Using primers that anneal to V and J segments, immunoSEQ multiplex PCR amplified the TCR beta CDR3 regions. A synthetic immune receptor repertoire was used to minimize amplification bias, and remaining bias was computationally removed after sequencing. In the authors' own workflow: Repertoire diversity was quantified as the Shannon entropy index using custom Python scripts. Unsorted, CD4+ and CD8+ repertoires were analyzed separately, except in combined analyses where CD4+ and CD8+ sequences were merged in silico. A clone counted as expanded when the clone's frequency after treatment rose at least 2-fold relative to C1D1, and clones undetected at baseline were given a pseudocount of 0.5. Clones with 0 or 1 copy at C1D1 were defined as singleton clones, while clones with 2 or more copies were defined as non-singleton clones. By matching protein sequences in sorted samples from the same patient, clones expanded in unsorted samples were annotated as CD4+, CD8+ or unknown. Wilcoxon tests on paired samples were used to test changes in diversity from C1D1 to C4D1. TCRdb obtained this table from immuneACCESS and retained in-frame rearrangements with V and J assigned. These tables miss some clones; where compared with another copy, unresolved V genes account for less than half of the shortfall, and the remainder is unexplained. V and J calls and clone size follow that table, whereas D and trimming were derived from the DNA. Within this sample are roughly 50,000 clones, with 80% of them counted one time only. The ten largest clones capture around 22% of the sample.

Ends trimmed: V by 5 bases, J by 5 bases; bases unmatched to a gene: 8. The CDR3 sequence holds 16 residues, the cysteine and phenylalanine included. Just CDR3 DNA is preserved here, 48 bases in frame from base 1. From a lookup of the germline V gene (reference sequence), CDR1 and CDR2 are PRHDT and FYEKMQ. The full study reports these points: Trial patients with a complete response had baseline diversity similar to that of newly diagnosed patients, while partial responders and progressors had significantly lower diversity. The study was restricted to a single clinical trial cohort, and the causes of repertoire differences, possibly disease activity or prior therapy, were left undefined. CD4+ but not CD8+ TCR diversity rose significantly by C4D1 (p=0.0027 vs p=0.16), most apparent in complete responders (p=0.02). Newly diagnosed patients were reported to have lower baseline TCR diversity than healthy donors, and relapsed/refractory patients were reported to have lower baseline TCR diversity still. Lower diversity was observed in patients in whom nivolumab was started less than 1 year after ASCT, and these patients were excluded from later analyses so that confounding by immune reconstitution would be avoided.

The chain joins TRBV13 to TRBJ2-1; TRBD2 agrees with 11 junctional bases. The source of this sequence is a human donor with classical Hodgkin lymphoma. The specimen was peripheral blood mononuclear cells (PBMCs), collected before the second cycle of nivolumab. The bases read TGTGCCAGCAGCCGCGGACTAGCGGGTACTGACAATGAGCAGTTCTTC. Its protein product is CASSRGLAGTDNEQFF.